This is a list of T cell receptor beta chains from one sample in a study of CD8 T cells in ankylosing spondylitis. In TCRdb, the 5' RACE reads were re-called with MiXCR into one record per CDR3 protein. This table has about 130,000 distinct CDR3 sequences, about a tenth appearing once. The sequencing input was blood, either unsorted or a sorted T cell fraction (not recorded which). Receptors originate from a male donor with ankylosing spondylitis or in good health (not recorded which). CDR3s include the opening cysteine and the closing phenylalanine or tryptophan. The D gene is left open where the match is weak. Clone size is shown for a subset of rows, as once, few, many or a class of expanded clone.

TRBV5-1	many	15	TRBD2	TRBJ2-3	TGCGCCAGCAGCCCGAGCGGGGTCCCCACAGATACGCAGTATTTT	CASSPSGVPTDTQYF
TRBV11-2	NA	11	NA	TRBJ2-7	TGTGCCAGCACTGATGACTACGAGCAGTACTTC	CASTDDYEQYF
TRBV5-1	many	15	NA	TRBJ2-7	TGCGCCAGCAGCTTAGACAGAAGCCCATCCTACGAGCAGTACTTC	CASSLDRSPSYEQYF
TRBV24-1	many	15	TRBD1	TRBJ2-2	TGTGCCACCAGTGAGAAAGGACAGGGCAGCGGGGAGCTGTTTTTT	CATSEKGQGSGELFF
TRBV6-1	few	13	NA	TRBJ2-3	TGTGCCAGCAGTAGGGGCCCAACAGATACGCAGTATTTT	CASSRGPTDTQYF
TRBV24-1	NA	13	NA	TRBJ2-5	TGTGCCACCAGTCGACGGACCCAAGAGACCCAGTACTTC	CATSRRTQETQYF
TRBV29-1	many	14	TRBD1	TRBJ2-7	TGCAGCGTTGAGGGACAGGGGCCCCCCTACGAGCAGTACTTC	CSVEGQGPPYEQYF
TRBV2	few	14	NA	TRBJ2-7	TGTGCCAGCAGTGAATACAGGAGCTCCTACGAGCAGTACTTC	CASSEYRSSYEQYF
TRBV25-1	NA	12	TRBD1	TRBJ2-7	TGTGCCGTAGGACAGGGCCGGAACGAGCAGTACTTC	CAVGQGRNEQYF
TRBV7-2	NA	16	NA	TRBJ2-6	TGTGCCAGCAGCTCAAAGGGCTTACCTGGGGCCAACGGCCTGACTTTC	CASSSKGLPGANGLTF
TRBV3-1	many	16	TRBD2	TRBJ2-5	TGTGCCAGCAGCCAAGGCACTAGCGGGTACCAAGAGACCCAGTACTTC	CASSQGTSGYQETQYF
TRBV29-1	few	13	TRBD2	TRBJ2-5	TGCAGCGTTAGCGGGGCTACGAAAGAGACCCAGTACTTC	CSVSGATKETQYF
TRBV7-9	many	16	TRBD2	TRBJ2-3	TGTGCCAGCAGACAACTAGCGGGAGGTAGCACAGATACGCAGTATTTT	CASRQLAGGSTDTQYF
TRBV4-3	many	18	TRBD2	TRBJ2-5	TGCGCCCCTATCCCGGCGAAAAAGGAGGACAGCGGGAGGGAGACCCAGTACTTC	CAPIPAKKEDSGRETQYF
TRBV10-3	many	12	NA	TRBJ2-5	TGTGCCATCAGTGATTTCGAAGAGACCCAGTACTTC	CAISDFEETQYF
TRBV20-1	NA	12	TRBD1	TRBJ2-1	TGCAGCGTGAGACAGGGTGGTCACGAGCAGTTCTTC	CSVRQGGHEQFF
TRBV9	NA	17	TRBD2	TRBJ2-2	TGTGCCAGCAGCGTAGGATCCGGGACTAGTCCCACCGGGGAGCTGTTTTTT	CASSVGSGTSPTGELFF
TRBV18	few	15	NA	TRBJ2-4	TGTGCCAGCTCACCATCAGCACTAGCCAAAAACATTCAGTACTTC	CASSPSALAKNIQYF
TRBV7-3	NA	15	TRBD2	TRBJ2-7	TGTGCCAGCAGCTCCTTAGCGGGAGAGACCTACGAGCAGTACTTC	CASSSLAGETYEQYF
TRBV7-9	few	15	TRBD2	TRBJ2-2	TGTGCCAGCAGCTTATCATCCGGGAGGGCCGGGGAGCTGTTTTTT	CASSLSSGRAGELFF
TRBV30	few	18	TRBD1	TRBJ2-1	TGTGCCTACGGCCATTCCCCGGGACAGAGGACGGTCTACAATGAGCAGTTCTTC	CAYGHSPGQRTVYNEQFF
TRBV6-2/TRBV6-3	many	13	NA	TRBJ2-3	TGTGCCAGCAGGGCCCAGGGCACAGATACGCAGTATTTT	CASRAQGTDTQYF
TRBV12-3/TRBV12-4	NA	15	NA	TRBJ2-3	TGTGCCAGCAAACCCGGGACTGCATTCACAGATACGCAGTATTTT	CASKPGTAFTDTQYF
TRBV12-3/TRBV12-4	many	15	TRBD2	TRBJ2-7	TGTGCCAGCAGTTTATGGCTAGCGGGAGGGTACGAGCAGTACTTC	CASSLWLAGGYEQYF
TRBV7-2	NA	12	NA	TRBJ2-3	TGTGCCAGCACCTCAGGACTGGATACGCAGTATTTT	CASTSGLDTQYF
TRBV7-6	many	16	NA	TRBJ2-5	TGTGCCAGCACCAAGGGAGGGCAGGGGGCTATGGAGACCCAGTACTTC	CASTKGGQGAMETQYF
TRBV10-3	many	17	TRBD2	TRBJ2-7	TGTGCCATCAGTTCCGGGACTAGCGGGAGGGCCATCTACGAGCAGTACTTC	CAISSGTSGRAIYEQYF
TRBV20-1	few	14	NA	TRBJ1-3	TGCAGTGCTGGTGACACGCTCTCTGGAAACACCATATATTTT	CSAGDTLSGNTIYF
TRBV7-2	few	15	NA	TRBJ2-7	TGTGCCAGCAGCTTAGTGGCAGGGGTTAAGAAAGAGCAGTACTTC	CASSLVAGVKKEQYF
TRBV27	many	14	NA	TRBJ2-7	TGTGCCAGCAGTTTGAAGCAGGGGGGGTACGAGCAGTACTTC	CASSLKQGGYEQYF
TRBV6-2/TRBV6-3	many	12	NA	TRBJ2-7	TGTGCCAGCAGGCAGGGAATCTACGAGCAGTACTTC	CASRQGIYEQYF
TRBV20-1	many	16	TRBD2	TRBJ2-3	TGCAGTGCTCCAGTCTGGGGGGGATCCCGCACAGATACGCAGTATTTT	CSAPVWGGSRTDTQYF
TRBV2	NA	14	NA	TRBJ2-3	TGTGCCAGCAGCGGAGGGACTCGGGCAGATACGCAGTATTTT	CASSGGTRADTQYF
TRBV20-1	many	13	TRBD1	TRBJ2-5	TGCAGTGCTAGATGGACAGGGGTGGAGACCCAGTACTTC	CSARWTGVETQYF
TRBV28	few	12	TRBD1	TRBJ2-7	TGTGCCAGCATTGGGACAGTCTCCGAGCAGTACTTC	CASIGTVSEQYF
TRBV4-3	NA	20	TRBD2	TRBJ2-3	TGCGCCAGCAGCCAAGAACCGGTTGCCGGACTAGCGGGAGGGCCTGATACGCAGTATTTT	CASSQEPVAGLAGGPDTQYF
TRBV6-2/TRBV6-3	many	11	TRBD1	TRBJ1-1	TGTGCCAGCAGAGAGACAGGGGTAGCTTTCTTT	CASRETGVAFF
TRBV7-8	many	15	NA	TRBJ2-2	TGTGCCAGCAGCGGCCCCGGGGGCGACACCGGGGAGCTGTTTTTT	CASSGPGGDTGELFF
TRBV4-3	many	17	TRBD2	TRBJ2-1	TGCGCCAGCAGCCAAGTGCCGGGACTAGCGGGAGTCAATGAGCAGTTCTTC	CASSQVPGLAGVNEQFF
TRBV14	NA	13	NA	TRBJ2-1	TGTGCCAGCAGCCAAGAGGTTCGGACCTTCCAGTTCTTC	CASSQEVRTFQFF
TRBV4-1	few	14	TRBD1	TRBJ2-1	TGCGCCAGCAGCCAAGGGACAGGGGACTCCTTGCAGTTCTTC	CASSQGTGDSLQFF
TRBV5-1	few	14	TRBD1	TRBJ2-5	TGCGCCAGCAGCCTCCGGGACAGGGAAGAGACCCAGTACTTC	CASSLRDREETQYF
TRBV18	few	13	NA	TRBJ1-2	TGTGCCAGCTCATACGGACAGTTCTATGGCTACACCTTC	CASSYGQFYGYTF
TRBV4-2	many	15	TRBD1	TRBJ2-5	TGTGCCAGCAGCCGCAGGACAGGGTGGGAAGAGACCCAGTACTTC	CASSRRTGWEETQYF
TRBV20-1	many	13	NA	TRBJ1-5	TGCAGTGCTAGACTGCACGTCAATCAGCCCCAGCATTTT	CSARLHVNQPQHF